The 18 T cell receptor beta chains below all came from one sample that was sequenced in a study of cytomegalovirus exposure and HLA in healthy donors. PCR involved 60 Vbeta and 13 Jbeta primers. Some clones are missing from TCRdb's copy, which holds only in-frame ones; the method was immunoSEQ multiplex PCR. This sample has approximately 72,000 clones; 82% occur once, and the top ten carry 1.9%. The sample comprised PBMCs. The receptors stem from a man aged 18-30 years in good health and CMV-seronegative.

This chain links TRBV11-2 with TRBJ2-7; 8 nucleotides match TRBD2. CDR3 length: 14 residues. V dropped 5 bases and J dropped 11; count of bases not matched to a gene: 14. Germline assignment: CDR1 SGHAT and CDR2 FQNNGV. The CDR3 is CASSPISTGGHEYF. The CDR3 DNA sequence: TGTGCCAGCAGCCCTATTAGCACGGGGGGGCACGAGTACTTC.

The chain employs TRBV29-1 and TRBJ1-1, with a weak D call TRBD1 (5 bases). Germline-derived CDR1 and CDR2 are SQVTM and ANQGSEA. The CDR3 sequence is 13 residues long. Trimming left V 1 base short and J 0 bases short, with 6 bases between. The CDR3 DNA follows: TGCAGCGTTGAAGCACAGGTGAACACTGAAGCTTTCTTT. This codes for CSVEAQVNTEAFF.

The rearrangement joins TRBV5-4 to TRBJ2-7; possible D gene TRBD2, 6 bases. This CDR3 has 12 amino acids. Germline-derived CDR1 and CDR2 are SGHNT and YYREEE (reference sequence). V gave up 4 bases and J gave up 6 bases, with 11 bases separating them. The CDR3 bases are TGTGCCAGCAGCGGAACTAGCCCCGAGCAGTACTTC. Protein product: CASSGTSPEQYF.

Here the CDR3 reads CASSNSGGTYEQYF. For the CDR3, the DNA is TGTGCCAGCAGTAATAGCGGGGGGACCTACGAGCAGTACTTC. V and J are TRBV7-2 and TRBJ2-7; 10 bases align to TRBD2. This CDR3 comprises 14 residues. The trim removed 6 bases at V and 2 bases at J, leaving 4 bases unmatched. CDR1 is SGHTA, CDR2 FQGNSA, per germline.

This chain uses TRBV6-4 with TRBJ2-2; weak D call: TRBD1 (5 bases). The CDR3 runs to 14 residues. V shed 4 bases and J shed 6 bases, with 12 bases lying between them. Germline values: CDR1 MRHNA, CDR2 SNTAGT. The CDR3 DNA reads as TGTGCCAGCAGTGCCCGGTTAGGGGCCGGGGAGCTGTTTTTT. This gives the protein CASSARLGAGELFF.

The chain employs TRBV21-1 and TRBJ2-4; the table's D call TRBD1 went unverified against the DNA. TRBV21-1 is deemed a pseudogene. The CDR3 runs to 13 residues. The CDR3 DNA sequence: TGTGCCAGCAGCAAAGCCAGGGAAAACATTCAGTACTTC. It yields the protein CASSKARENIQYF.

The chain employs TRBV9 and TRBJ2-1; 9 positions match TRBD1. The J segment lost 5 bases and the V segment lost 3 bases, leaving 9 bases of the junction unmatched. Germline CDR1 is SGDLS and CDR2 is YYNGEE. This CDR3 region has 16 residues. CDR3 bases: TGTGCCAGCAGCGCCCTGGCCGGGACAGGGAACAATGAGCAGTTCTTC. This translates into CASSALAGTGNNEQFF. Looking up the rest from reference TRBV9 and TRBJ2-1 gives the full variable domain: DSGVTQTPKHLITATGQRVTLRCSPRSGDLSVYWYQQSLDQGLQFLIQYYNGEERAKGNILERFSAQQFPDLHSELNLSSLELGDSALYFCASSALAGTGNNEQFFGPGTRLTVL.

V usage is TRBV5-1 and J usage is TRBJ1-2, with D perhaps matching TRBD1 (6 bases). CDR1 is SGHRS and CDR2 is YFSETQ in the germline V gene. The V end lost 4 bases, the J end lost 2 bases, and 12 bases lay between the germline ends. The length of the CDR3 is 14 residues. The chain's CDR3 is CASSVPGQNYGYTF. CDR3 in DNA: TGCGCCAGCAGCGTGCCGGGACAAAACTATGGCTACACCTTC.

J is TRBJ2-3 and V is TRBV5-4; 11 bases are a match to TRBD1. CDR1 and CDR2 from the germline V gene are SGHNT and YYREEE (reference sequence). CDR3 length: 15 residues. J gave up 5 bases and V 5 bases, and 7 bases lay outside the gene matches. CDR3 sequence: CASSPSGTGGDTQYF. DNA for the CDR3: TGTGCCAGCAGTCCATCCGGGACAGGGGGAGATACGCAGTATTTT.

The chain carries TRBV28 and TRBJ2-7; the D is unclear. The V end lost 2 bases, the J end lost 6 bases, and 14 bases lay between the germline ends. Germline V gene sequence: CDR1 MDHEN, CDR2 SYDVKM. The CDR3 runs to 14 residues. The CDR3 loop is CASSLDSPTREQYF. CDR3 DNA sequence: TGTGCCAGCAGTTTAGACTCGCCGACCCGCGAGCAGTACTTC.

This clone was counted only a few times. The J gene is TRBJ2-7, the V gene TRBV28; 9 nucleotides line up with TRBD1. The length of the CDR3 is 14 residues. Per germline, CDR1 MDHEN and CDR2 SYDVKM. V lost 6 bases and J lost 6; bases outside the gene matches: 9. The CDR3 loop is CASSLPNRGREQYF. CDR3 in DNA: TGTGCCAGCAGCCTCCCCAACAGGGGGCGCGAGCAGTACTTC. Full variable domain (rest looked up from reference TRBV28 and TRBJ2-7): DVKVTQSSRYLVKRTGEKVFLECVQDMDHENMFWYRQDPGLGLRLIYFSYDVKMKEKGDIPEGYSVSREKKERFSLILESASTNQTSMYLCASSLPNRGREQYFGPGTRLTVT.

This clone has a handful of counts. The chain carries TRBV29-1 and TRBJ1-3, with a tentative D call TRBD1 (5 bases). This CDR3 comprises 13 residues. Looked up from germline, CDR1 is SQVTM and CDR2 is ANQGSEA. V gave up 4 bases and J gave up 0 bases, with 7 bases separating them. The chain's CDR3 is CSVVQASGNTIYF. The CDR3 region has the DNA TGCAGCGTTGTACAGGCCTCTGGAAACACCATATATTTT. Variable domain in full (rest from reference TRBV29-1 and TRBJ1-3): SAVISQKPSRDICQRGTSLTIQCQVDSQVTMMFWYRQQPGQSLTLIATANQGSEATYESGFVIDKFPISRPNLTFSTLTVSNMSPEDSSIYLCSVVQASGNTIYFGEGSWLTVV.

The chain has TRBV11-3 and TRBJ2-1; 11 bases align to TRBD2. The CDR3 has 15 amino acids. Trimming at V came to 5 bases and at J to 6 bases, leaving 6 bases not matched to a gene. Germline lookup yields CDR1 SGHNT and CDR2 YENEEA. The DNA for the CDR3 is TGTGCCAGCAGCCAGGGACTAGCGGTCCTCAATGAGCAGTTCTTC. Protein sequence: CASSQGLAVLNEQFF. Full variable domain (missing parts from reference TRBV11-3 and TRBJ2-1): EAGVVQSPRYKIIEKKQPVAFWCNPISGHNTLYWYLQNLGQGPELLIRYENEEAVDDSQLPKDRFSAERLKGVDSTLKIQPAELGDSAVYLCASSQGLAVLNEQFFGPGTRLTVL.

The V gene is TRBV7-3, the J gene TRBJ2-1; 9 bases align to TRBD1. The CDR3 is 14 residues long. The ends lost 2 bases at V and 6 bases at J; junction bases unmatched: 2. Germline V gives CDR1 SGHTA, CDR2 FQGTGA. This CDR3 reads CASSLAGQGNEQFF. CDR3 bases: TGTGCCAGCAGCTTAGCGGGACAGGGCAATGAGCAGTTCTTC.

This clone was seen only a few times. The V call is TRBV7-2, the J call TRBJ2-7, with 10 nucleotides matching TRBD1. CDR3 length: 14 amino acids. Trimming removed 5 bases from V and 2 bases from J; junction bases left unmatched: 3. Looked up from germline, CDR1 is SGHTA and CDR2 is FQGNSA. CDR3 nucleotides: TGTGCCAGCAGCGGTGGGACAGGGGCCTACGAGCAGTACTTC. Protein sequence: CASSGGTGAYEQYF.

V and J are TRBV2 and TRBJ2-5; D uncertain. The last part of the DNA fits TRBJ2-7 better; the J call may be wrong. Germline lookup yields CDR1 SNHLY and CDR2 FYNNEI. The CDR3 is 14 residues long. In DNA form, the CDR3 reads TGTGCCAGCAGTGACTTGGCCACCAACTACGAGCAGTACTTC. Its translation: CASSDLATNYEQYF.

This rearrangement joins TRBV5-1 to TRBJ1-4, with a tentative D call TRBD1 (6 bases). The CDR3 has 14 amino acids. Trimming took 2 bases from V and 5 from J, leaving 10 bases between them. From germline, CDR1 is SGHRS and CDR2 YFSETQ. In DNA, the CDR3 is TGCGCCAGCAGCTTTTCACAGGGCAATGAAAAACTGTTTTTT. Translated: CASSFSQGNEKLFF.

The chain recombines TRBV5-1 with TRBJ2-5; 11 bases are shared with TRBD1. Trimming removed 2 bases from V and 1 base from J; junction bases left unmatched: 1. Germline V gene data show CDR1 as SGHRS and CDR2 as YFSETQ. This CDR3 comprises 15 residues. The DNA for the CDR3 is TGCGCCAGCAGCTTAGGGACAGGGGGCCAAGAGACCCAGTACTTC. Its protein is CASSLGTGGQETQYF.